The clone carrying this T cell receptor (beta chain) was seen only a few times. The data stem from a study of blood T cells in healthy people across ages. Trimming cost V 6 bases and J 0 bases; bases outside gene matches: 7. Germline V gives CDR1 MNHEY, CDR2 SVGEGT. The CDR3 has 15 residues. Combining a sample-barcoded 5' primer with a J-beta primer mix, a second PCR ran for 7 to 11 cycles. TCRdb ran MiXCR on the 5' RACE reads and lists one entry per CDR3 protein. The repertoire holds 1.5 million to 2 million distinct CDR3 sequences, with roughly 32% as singletons. In terms of origin and age, donors were healthy Caucasian individuals from Russia aged about 6 to 95.

Sequenced sample: blood. The clonotype comes from a woman aged 25 to 39 in good health. V and J are TRBV6-2 or TRBV6-3 and TRBJ2-7; 8 bases map to TRBD2. The CDR3 nucleotides are TGTGCCAGCAGCCGCCGGCGGGGGGCCTCCTACGAGCAGTACTTC. Protein sequence: CASSRRRGASYEQYF.